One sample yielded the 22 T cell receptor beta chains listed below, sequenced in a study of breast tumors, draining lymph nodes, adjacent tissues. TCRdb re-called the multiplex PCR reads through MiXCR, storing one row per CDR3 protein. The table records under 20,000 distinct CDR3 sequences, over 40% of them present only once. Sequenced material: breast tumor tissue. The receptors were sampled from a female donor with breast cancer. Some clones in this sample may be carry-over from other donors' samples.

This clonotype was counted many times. The CDR3, as DNA: TGTGCCACCAGCAGGGGCCTCATCGAGACCCAGTACTTC. This translates into CATSRGLIETQYF. The J gene is TRBJ2-5, the V gene TRBV15; no clear D gene. Germline CDR1 reads LNHNV; CDR2 reads YYDKDF (reference sequence). The CDR3 spans 13 residues. V shed 3 bases and J shed 5 bases, with 10 bases lying between them.

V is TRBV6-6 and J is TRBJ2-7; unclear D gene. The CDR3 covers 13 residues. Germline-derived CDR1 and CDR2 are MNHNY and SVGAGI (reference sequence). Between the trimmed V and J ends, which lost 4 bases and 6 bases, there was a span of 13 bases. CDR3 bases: TGTGCCAGCAGTTTAGGGAAAGTTCGCGAGCAGTACTTC. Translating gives CASSLGKVREQYF.

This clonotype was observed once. CDR3 sequence: CASSDQLAGVRTDTQYF. In DNA, the CDR3 is TGTGCCAGCAGTGACCAACTAGCGGGAGTGAGGACAGATACGCAGTATTTT. The chain recombines TRBV6-4 with TRBJ2-3, with 11 bases that match TRBD2. J was trimmed by 3 bases and V by 2 bases; bases with no gene match: 7. This CDR3 spans 17 amino acids. Germline values: CDR1 MRHNA, CDR2 SNTAGT.

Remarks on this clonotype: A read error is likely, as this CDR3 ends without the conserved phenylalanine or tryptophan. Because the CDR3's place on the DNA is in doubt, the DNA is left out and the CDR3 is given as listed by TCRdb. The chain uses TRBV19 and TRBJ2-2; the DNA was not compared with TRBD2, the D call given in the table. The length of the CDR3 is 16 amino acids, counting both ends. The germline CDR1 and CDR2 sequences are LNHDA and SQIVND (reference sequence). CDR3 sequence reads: CASSILAGHNTGELSS.

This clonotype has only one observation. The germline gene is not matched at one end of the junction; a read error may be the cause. Written as DNA, the CDR3 is TGCGCCAGCAGCCCAGGACAGAACGCGAACATCGGGGAACTGTTTTTT. Translated: CASSPGQNANIGELFF. The rearrangement links TRBV5-1 to TRBJ2-2; TRBD1 might be the D (6 bases). The germline CDR1 and CDR2 sequences are SGHRS and YFSETQ. The length of the CDR3 is 16 residues.

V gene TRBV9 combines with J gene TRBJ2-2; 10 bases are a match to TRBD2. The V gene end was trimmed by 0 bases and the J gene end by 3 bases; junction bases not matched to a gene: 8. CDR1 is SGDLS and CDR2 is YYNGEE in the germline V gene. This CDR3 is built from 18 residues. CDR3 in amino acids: CASSVAPSGGSDTGELFF. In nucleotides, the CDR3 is TGTGCCAGCAGCGTAGCCCCTAGCGGGGGCTCGGACACCGGGGAGCTGTTTTTT.

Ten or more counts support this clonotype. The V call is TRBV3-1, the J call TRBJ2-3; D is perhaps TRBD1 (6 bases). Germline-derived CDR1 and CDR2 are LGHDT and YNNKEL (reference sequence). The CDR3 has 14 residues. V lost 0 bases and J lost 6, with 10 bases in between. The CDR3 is CASSQDPGVDTQYF. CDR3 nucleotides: TGTGCCAGCAGCCAAGATCCAGGGGTCGATACGCAGTATTTT.

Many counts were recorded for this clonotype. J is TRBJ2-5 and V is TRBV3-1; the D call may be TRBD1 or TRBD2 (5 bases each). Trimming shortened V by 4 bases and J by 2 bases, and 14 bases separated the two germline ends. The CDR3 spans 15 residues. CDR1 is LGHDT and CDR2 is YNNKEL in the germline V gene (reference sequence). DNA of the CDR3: TGTGCCAGCAGCCGTAACATGGGACCTCAAGAGACCCAGTACTTC. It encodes CASSRNMGPQETQYF.

The CDR3 here is CSASDPRGSTDTQYF. For the CDR3, the DNA is TGCAGTGCTAGTGACCCTAGAGGTAGCACAGATACGCAGTATTTT. V gene TRBV20-1 combines with J gene TRBJ2-3; D unresolved. This CDR3 spans 15 amino acids. V lost 3 bases, J lost 0 bases, and 13 bases lay in between. Germline V gene sequence: CDR1 DFQATT, CDR2 SNEGSKA (reference sequence).

The CDR3, as DNA: TGTGCCAGCACCTCCAGGACTAGCGGACTATCCTACGAGCAGTACTTC. Protein product: CASTSRTSGLSYEQYF. The V gene is TRBV2, the J gene TRBJ2-7; 10 positions agree with TRBD2. CDR1 and CDR2 from the germline V gene are SNHLY and FYNNEI. The CDR3 spans 16 residues. Germline trimming cut 7 bases from V and 1 base from J; bases unmatched to any gene: 10. The full variable domain, completed using reference TRBV2 and TRBJ2-7, is EPEVTQTPSHQVTQMGQEVILRCVPISNHLYFYWYRQILGQKVEFLVSFYNNEISEKSEIFDDQFSVERPDGSNFTLKIRSTKLEDSAMYFCASTSRTSGLSYEQYFGPGTRLTVT.

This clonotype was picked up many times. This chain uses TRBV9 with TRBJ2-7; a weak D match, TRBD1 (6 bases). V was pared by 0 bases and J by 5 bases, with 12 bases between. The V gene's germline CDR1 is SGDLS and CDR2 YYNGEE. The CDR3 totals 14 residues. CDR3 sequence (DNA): TGTGCCAGCAGCGTAGAACAGGGTTCCCACGAGCAGTACTTC. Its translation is CASSVEQGSHEQYF.

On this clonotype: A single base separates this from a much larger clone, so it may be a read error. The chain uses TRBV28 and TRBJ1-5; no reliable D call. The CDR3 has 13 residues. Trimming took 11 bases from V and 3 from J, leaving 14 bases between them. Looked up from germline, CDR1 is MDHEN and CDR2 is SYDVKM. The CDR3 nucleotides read TGTGCCGCCATCGGGCAGACCAATCAGCCCCAGCATTTT. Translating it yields CAAIGQTNQPQHF.

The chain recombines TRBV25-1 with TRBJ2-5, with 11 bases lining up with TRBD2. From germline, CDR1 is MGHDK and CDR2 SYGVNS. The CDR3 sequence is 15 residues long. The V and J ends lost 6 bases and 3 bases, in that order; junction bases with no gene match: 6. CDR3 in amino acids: CASRDPTSGEETQYF. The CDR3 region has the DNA TGTGCCAGCAGGGATCCGACTAGCGGGGAAGAGACCCAGTACTTC. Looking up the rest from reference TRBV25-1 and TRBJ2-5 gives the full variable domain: EADIYQTPRYLVIGTGKKITLECSQTMGHDKMYWYQQDPGMELHLIHYSYGVNSTEKGDLSSESTVSRIRTEHFPLTLESARPSHTSQYLCASRDPTSGEETQYFGPGTRLLVL.

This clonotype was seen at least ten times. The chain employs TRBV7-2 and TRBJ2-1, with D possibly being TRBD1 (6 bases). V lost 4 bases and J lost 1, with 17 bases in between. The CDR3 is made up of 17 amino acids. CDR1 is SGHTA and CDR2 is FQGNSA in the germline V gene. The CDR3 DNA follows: TGTGCCAGCAGCTCACAGGGTACTAAAGGATCCTACAATGAGCAGTTCTTC. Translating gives CASSSQGTKGSYNEQFF.

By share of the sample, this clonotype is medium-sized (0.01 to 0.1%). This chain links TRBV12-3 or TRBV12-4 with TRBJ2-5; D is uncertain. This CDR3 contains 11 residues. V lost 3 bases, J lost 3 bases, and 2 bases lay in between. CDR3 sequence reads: CASSFEETQYF. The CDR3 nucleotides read TGTGCCAGCAGTTTTGAAGAGACCCAGTACTTC.

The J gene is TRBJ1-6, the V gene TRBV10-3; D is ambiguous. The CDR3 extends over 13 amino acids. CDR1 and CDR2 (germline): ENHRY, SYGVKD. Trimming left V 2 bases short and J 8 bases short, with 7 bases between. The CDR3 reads CAISEVSYSPLHF. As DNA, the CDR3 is TGTGCCATCAGTGAGGTCTCATATTCACCCCTCCACTTT.

The CDR3 DNA reads as TGTGCCAGCAGATTAACGAGAGGGAACACCGGGGAGCTGTTTTTT. It yields the protein CASRLTRGNTGELFF. The rearrangement links TRBV7-9 to TRBJ2-2; unclear D gene. V gave up 6 bases and J gave up 1 base, with 12 bases separating them. The CDR3 consists of 15 residues. Looked up from germline, CDR1 is SEHNR and CDR2 is FQNEAQ (reference sequence). The full variable domain, rest sourced from reference TRBV7-9 and TRBJ2-2, is DTGVSQNPRHKITKRGQNVTFRCDPISEHNRLYWYRQTLGQGPEFLTYFQNEAQLEKSRLLSDRFSAERPKGSFSTLEIQRTEQGDSAMYLCASRLTRGNTGELFFGEGSRLTVL.

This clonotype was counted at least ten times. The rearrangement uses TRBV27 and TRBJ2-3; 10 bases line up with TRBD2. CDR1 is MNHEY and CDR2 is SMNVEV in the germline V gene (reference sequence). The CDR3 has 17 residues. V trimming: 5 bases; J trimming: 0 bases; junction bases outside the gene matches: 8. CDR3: CASSPESGRGSTDTQYF. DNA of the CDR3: TGTGCCAGCAGTCCGGAGAGCGGGAGGGGCAGCACAGATACGCAGTATTTT.

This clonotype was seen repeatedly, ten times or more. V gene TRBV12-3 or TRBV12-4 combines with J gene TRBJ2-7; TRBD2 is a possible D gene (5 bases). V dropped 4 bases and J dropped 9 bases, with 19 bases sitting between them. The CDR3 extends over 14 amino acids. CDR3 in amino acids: CASSSGGTRRAQYF. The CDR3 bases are TGTGCCAGCAGTTCAGGCGGTACTAGACGGGCGCAGTACTTC.

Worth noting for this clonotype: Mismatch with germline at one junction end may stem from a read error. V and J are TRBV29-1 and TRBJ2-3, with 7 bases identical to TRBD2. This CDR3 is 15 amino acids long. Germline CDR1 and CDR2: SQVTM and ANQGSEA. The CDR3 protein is CSVEEGSGHTDTRYF. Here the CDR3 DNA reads TGCAGCGTTGAAGAGGGTAGCGGGCACACAGATACGCGGTATTTT.

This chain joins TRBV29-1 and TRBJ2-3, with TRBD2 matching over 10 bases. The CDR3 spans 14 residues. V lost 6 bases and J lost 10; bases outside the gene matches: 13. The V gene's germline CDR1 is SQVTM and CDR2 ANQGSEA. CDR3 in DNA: TGCAGCGTGGACAAAGCTAGCGGGGGTCTCCCGCAGTATTTT. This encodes CSVDKASGGLPQYF.

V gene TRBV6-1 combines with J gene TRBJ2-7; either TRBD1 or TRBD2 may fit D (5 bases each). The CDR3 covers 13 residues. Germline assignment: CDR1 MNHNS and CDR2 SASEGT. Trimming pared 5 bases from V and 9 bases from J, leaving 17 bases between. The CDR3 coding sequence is TGTGCCAGCAGTCCCGGGACGTCCCTTGGGCAGTACTTC. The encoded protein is CASSPGTSLGQYF.